This TCR beta chain was identified in a study of OX40 agonist ivuxolimab in advanced cancers. Overall study: An agonistic human IgG2 monoclonal antibody against OX40 (CD134) was given.

Note on this clone: Its target is not known.

Clones were sequenced by immunoSEQ multiplex PCR, and TCRdb holds only the in-frame ones, with some missing. The repertoire holds about 18,000 clones, with roughly 77% as singletons. Trimming took off 8 bases at V and 3 bases at J, with 14 bases between the two ends. Germline V CDR1 and CDR2: MNHNS, SASEGT. CDR3 size: 14 residues. General study findings and limits: Nonresponders included some who also had low normalized T-cell clonal expansion. By week 6 at 0.1 to 3.0 mg/kg, blood CD4+ and CD8+ T cells had expanded clonally. Expanded clones were, on average, more numerous among CD8+ T cells than CD4+.

The chain employs TRBV6-1 and TRBJ1-5; the D is unclear. Material: CD4+ or CD8+ T cells sorted from blood, obtained in a trial of the OX40 agonist ivuxolimab. This TCR came from an adult with an advanced solid tumor such as melanoma, head and neck, liver or kidney cancer. The CDR3 reads CASLIWGNNQPQHF. CDR3 sequence (DNA): TGTGCCAGCCTAATCTGGGGTAACAATCAGCCCCAGCATTTT.